A selection of T cell receptor beta chains follows, all from one sample in a study of T cell responses to AZD1222 COVID-19 vaccine. Repertoires were generated with immunoSEQ multiplex PCR, while TCRdb's copy carries only in-frame clones and drops some. Counted here are about 140,000 clones, over 85% occurring once; the ten biggest clones make up around 1.7%. The input for sequencing was peripheral blood, taken on day 0 of AZD1222 vaccination. The receptors originated from an adult in good health. The CDR3 runs from the conserved cysteine through the conserved F or W.

>TRBV19|TRBJ2-2
CASSMKGLTGELFF
>TRBV7-9|TRBJ2-7
CASSLDPGATEQYF
>TRBV10-1|TRBJ2-1
CASSVGWGRGRDEQFF
>TRBV9|TRBJ1-2
CASSLRAAADGYTF
>TRBV14|TRBJ2-7
CASCEGDPYEQYF
>TRBV6-6|TRBJ1-2
CASIRGLWDNANYGYTF
>TRBV12-3/TRBV12-4|TRBJ1-4
CASSYSGGSLFF
>TRBV6-6|TRBJ1-4
CASSRVHQSGGEKLFF
>TRBV7-3|TRBJ2-6
CASSPQALGANVLTF
>TRBV7-2|TRBJ2-3
CASSLFRADTQYF
>TRBV29-1|TRBJ1-1
CSVRWDRGLSEAFF
>TRBV5-1|TRBJ2-5
CASSLVGLKETQYF
>TRBV6-6|TRBJ1-1
CASILDTFFMNTEAFF
>TRBV5-6|TRBJ1-1
CASSPMGQGVTEAFF
>TRBV4-1|TRBJ1-2
CASSLGTVGRSLYGYTF
>TRBV30|TRBJ1-1
CAWRVYVNTEAFF
>TRBV10-3|TRBJ1-2
CAISGIRYGYTF
>TRBV19|TRBJ2-7
CASSTFDSGINEQYF
>TRBV19|TRBJ1-4
CASSITGTRPFF
>TRBV29-1|TRBJ2-7
CSATSGTVPPYEQYF
>TRBV6-5|TRBJ2-1
CASSSNRGGSYNEQFF
>TRBV6-5|TRBJ1-3
CASMTSGNTIYF
>TRBV7-9|TRBJ2-1
CASSTRGLAGGEQFF
>TRBV6-5|TRBJ1-4
CASSYHPQAREKLFF
>TRBV19|TRBJ2-3
CASSRRQKTDTQYF
>TRBV28|TRBJ2-1
CASEPGGTRNEQFF
>TRBV21-1|TRBJ2-7
CASSGRTGPSYEQYF
>TRBV2|TRBJ2-3
CASSEGRVATQYF
>TRBV6-5|TRBJ1-2
CASSTAGGYGYTF
>TRBV28|TRBJ2-1
CASKPAQGAGINEQFF
>TRBV18|TRBJ2-1
CASGAAGVRNEQFF
>TRBV5-5|TRBJ1-4
CASSWLQGEKLFF
>TRBV9|TRBJ2-1
CASSVSPRRRGYNEQFF
>TRBV27|TRBJ1-2
CASSFNGVGYGYTF
>TRBV5-4|TRBJ2-3
CASSLTSGTDTQYF
>TRBV9|TRBJ1-2
CASSRDRDDGYTF
>TRBV9|TRBJ2-2
CASTLGAGANTGELFF
>TRBV6-1|TRBJ1-5
CASSEQGAVGNQPQHF
>TRBV6-5|TRBJ1-4
CASSYGAGRLFF
>TRBV7-2|TRBJ1-5
CASSLAGGNQPQHF
>TRBV28|TRBJ2-1
CASSFRGNSYNEQFF
>TRBV29-1|TRBJ2-3
CSVVLAETDTQYF
>TRBV9|TRBJ2-2
CASSLDTNTGELFF
>TRBV28|TRBJ2-3
CATEGDNASGTTDTQYF
>TRBV3-1/TRBV3-2|TRBJ2-7
CASRERDKYEQYF
>TRBV6-5|TRBJ1-1
CASSYSQVQENTEAFF
>TRBV6-5|TRBJ1-2
CASSYSRRGNGYTF
>TRBV11-2|TRBJ2-5
CASSLVLTVLSRETQYF
>TRBV5-1|TRBJ1-4
CARTHATHNEKLFF
>TRBV3-1/TRBV3-2|TRBJ2-2
CASSQEVDWSSGRRTAGELFF
>TRBV4-1|TRBJ1-5
CASSQVWRTSHYSNQPQHF
>TRBV4-2|TRBJ2-7
CASSQEDRDYEQYF
>TRBV5-1|TRBJ2-3
CASSLWGTGDTQYF
>TRBV29-1|TRBJ1-1
CSVYTGASNTEAFF